This T cell receptor (beta chain) derives from a study of technical replicates of blood from a few donors. Clones were sequenced by immunoSEQ multiplex PCR, and TCRdb holds only the in-frame ones, with some missing. This table holds around 84,000 clones, around 97% found once. The CDR3 sequence is 16 residues long. The V and J ends lost 4 bases and 0 bases respectively, with 14 bases between them. Germline V gives CDR1 SGHDT, CDR2 YYEEEE. The chain is built from TRBV5-6 and TRBJ1-3, with D unclear. The sequenced sample consisted of T cells isolated from PBMCs. The receptor's source is a human donor in good health. Here the CDR3 reads CASSPEPLFSGNTIYF. The DNA of the CDR3 is TGTGCCAGCAGCCCTGAGCCACTGTTCTCTGGAAACACCATATATTTT.